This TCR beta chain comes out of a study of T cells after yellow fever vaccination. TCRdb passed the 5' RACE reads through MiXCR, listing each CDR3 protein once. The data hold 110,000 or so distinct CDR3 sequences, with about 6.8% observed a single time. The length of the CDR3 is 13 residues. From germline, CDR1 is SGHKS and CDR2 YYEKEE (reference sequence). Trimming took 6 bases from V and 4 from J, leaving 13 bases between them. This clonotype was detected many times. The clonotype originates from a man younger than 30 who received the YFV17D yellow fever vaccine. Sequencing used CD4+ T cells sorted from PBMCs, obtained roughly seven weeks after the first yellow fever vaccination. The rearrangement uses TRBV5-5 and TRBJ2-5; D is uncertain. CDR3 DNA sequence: TGTGCCAGCATCATGAGTCCGAGAGAGACCCAGTACTTC. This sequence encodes CASIMSPRETQYF.